Following are 16 T cell receptor beta chains from one sample sequenced in a study of control samples from healthy donors and cancer patients. The protocol was immunoSEQ multiplex PCR, while the TCRdb copy is restricted to in-frame clones and leaves out a portion. In the table there are tens of thousands of clones, approximately 87% of which are singletons. Sequenced: PBMCs. These receptors were collected from a woman between 45 and 60 years old with head and neck cancer.

The chain employs TRBV5-1 and TRBJ2-7; TRBD2 agrees at 7 bases. From germline, CDR1 is SGHRS and CDR2 YFSETQ. The V and J ends lost 2 bases and 2 bases, in that order; junction bases with no gene match: 7. This CDR3 is 15 amino acids long. CDR3 protein: CASSLLSGTPYEQYF. The CDR3 coding sequence is TGCGCCAGCAGCTTACTAAGCGGGACCCCCTACGAGCAGTACTTC.

Remarks on this clone: Distinct nucleotide sequences in the sample also encode this CDR3. The chain couples TRBV5-6 to TRBJ1-5; D unclear. CDR3 length: 13 amino acids. In germline, CDR1 is SGHDT, CDR2 YYEEEE. V lost 0 bases and J 4 bases, leaving 5 bases between the germline ends. The CDR3 is CASSLAGNQPQHF. CDR3 nucleotide sequence: TGTGCCAGCAGCTTGGCGGGGAATCAGCCCCAGCATTTT.

Only a few counts were recorded for this clone. The V and J genes are TRBV28 and TRBJ1-5; D not certain. CDR1 MDHEN and CDR2 SYDVKM come from the germline V gene. Trimming cost V 7 bases and J 2 bases, with 9 bases left between them. CDR3 length: 13 amino acids. The CDR3 loop reads CASTGGGNQPQHF. CDR3 sequence (DNA): TGTGCCAGCACCGGAGGAGGCAATCAGCCCCAGCATTTT.

Concerning this clone itself: The junction departs from the called germline gene at one end, perhaps through a read error. The V call is TRBV19, the J call TRBJ2-1; TRBD1 might be the D (5 bases). This CDR3 spans 12 amino acids. Per the germline V gene, CDR1 is LNHDA and CDR2 is SQIVND (reference sequence). CDR3 coding DNA: TGTGCCAGTAGCATAGTCAGGGCCGAGCAGTTCTTC. It translates to CASSIVRAEQFF.

This clone has just a few counts. V usage is TRBV5-6 and J usage is TRBJ2-1; 8 nucleotides align to TRBD2. The length of the CDR3 is 17 residues. V lost 0 bases to trimming and J lost 2 bases; unmatched junction nucleotides: 7. The germline V gene encodes CDR1 SGHDT and CDR2 YYEEEE. The CDR3, as DNA: TGTGCCAGCAGCTTGGTCGGAGCGGGGGATGCCTACAATGAGCAGTTCTTC. It encodes CASSLVGAGDAYNEQFF.

CDR3 coding DNA: TGTGCCAGCAGCTTAGCTCAGAACGAGCAGTACTTC. It encodes CASSLAQNEQYF. This rearrangement joins TRBV7-9 to TRBJ2-7; D ambiguous. This CDR3 has 12 amino acids. V was trimmed by 0 bases and J by 5 bases, leaving 5 bases between them. Germline loops: CDR1 SEHNR, CDR2 FQNEAQ (reference sequence).

The chain carries TRBV12-3 or TRBV12-4 and TRBJ1-1; perhaps TRBD1 as D (6 bases). The CDR3 contains 13 residues. V was shortened by 6 bases and J by 5 bases, with 13 bases between the two germline ends. The CDR3 DNA sequence: TGTGCCAGCAGAGACTGGACAGTGACTGAAGCTTTCTTT. Translation gives CASRDWTVTEAFF.

The CDR3 is CASSAEGQGKETQYF. DNA for the CDR3: TGTGCCAGCAGTGCCGAGGGACAGGGGAAAGAGACCCAGTACTTC. The V and J genes are TRBV27 and TRBJ2-5, with 10 bases fitting TRBD1. CDR1 MNHEY and CDR2 SMNVEV come from the germline V gene (reference sequence). The V gene end was trimmed by 5 bases and the J gene end by 3 bases; junction bases not matched to a gene: 6. There are 15 residues in the CDR3.

The chain carries TRBV19 and TRBJ1-1; D is undetermined. In germline, CDR1 is LNHDA, CDR2 SQIVND (reference sequence). The V end was cut by 9 bases, the J end by 0 bases, with 14 bases between. This CDR3 region has 14 residues. The CDR3 nucleotides are TGTGCCAGCCAGCGCGCAAGTCTGAACACTGAAGCTTTCTTT. Translating it yields CASQRASLNTEAFF.

The V call is TRBV30, the J call TRBJ2-7; either TRBD1 or TRBD2 may fit D (5 bases each). CDR3 length equals 14 residues. The V gene's germline CDR1 is GTSNPN and CDR2 SVGIG (reference sequence). Deletions cut 0 bases from V and 1 base from J, with 10 bases between. The CDR3 DNA sequence: TGTGCCTGGAGTGTAGGGACGGCTTCCTACGAGCAGTACTTC. Translation: CAWSVGTASYEQYF.

This chain connects TRBV27 to TRBJ2-7, with TRBD1 matching 7 bases. Germline V gives CDR1 MNHEY, CDR2 SMNVEV (reference sequence). The CDR3 is made up of 15 amino acids. V dropped 4 bases and J dropped 3; count of bases not matched to a gene: 9. CDR3 in amino acids: CASSSGTGQFYEQYF. The CDR3 DNA sequence: TGTGCCAGCAGTTCGGGTACGGGACAGTTCTACGAGCAGTACTTC.

A few counts support this clone. This rearrangement joins TRBV5-1 to TRBJ1-1; D may be TRBD1 (5 bases). This CDR3 spans 13 amino acids. Trimming removed 2 bases at V and 3 bases at J, with 8 bases between. Germline loops: CDR1 SGHRS, CDR2 YFSETQ. The CDR3 protein is CASSFGGYTEAFF. In DNA form, the CDR3 reads TGCGCCAGCAGCTTCGGGGGATACACTGAAGCTTTCTTT.

The chain combines TRBV28 with TRBJ1-5; 9 bases are shared with TRBD1. The length of the CDR3 is 16 residues. CDR1 MDHEN and CDR2 SYDVKM come from the germline V gene. Unmatched junction bases numbered 6, after V lost 5 bases and J lost 1 base. The CDR3 DNA is TGTGCCAGCAGTCCCATGGGACAGGGCAGCAATCAGCCCCAGCATTTT. Translating gives CASSPMGQGSNQPQHF.

The chain has TRBV2 and TRBJ1-2; 8 bases are a match to TRBD1. This CDR3 contains 12 residues. CDR1 and CDR2 from the germline V gene are SNHLY and FYNNEI. The ends lost 4 bases at V and 7 bases at J; junction bases unmatched: 2. The CDR3 loop reads CASSGTGSGYTF. The DNA for the CDR3 is TGTGCCAGCAGTGGGACAGGGAGTGGCTACACCTTC.

The chain recombines TRBV4-1 with TRBJ2-1, with 9 positions matching TRBD1. The germline V gene has CDR1 MGHRA and CDR2 YSYEKL. The CDR3 spans 18 residues. Losses at the gene ends were 4 bases for V and 8 bases for J; bases not matched to a gene: 18. The DNA for the CDR3 is TGCGCCAGCAGCCCATCCCGGGACAGGGCCGATTCGGGGCATGAGCAGTTCTTC. Its translation: CASSPSRDRADSGHEQFF.

As DNA, the CDR3 is TGTGCCAGCAGTTTGAGACAGGGGCTAGTTGGCTACACCTTC. Amino acid sequence: CASSLRQGLVGYTF. The J gene is TRBJ1-2, the V gene TRBV28; 8 bases align to TRBD1. The V segment lost 3 bases and the J segment 7 bases; nucleotides outside the gene matches: 7. This CDR3 is built from 14 residues. CDR1 and CDR2 from the germline V gene are MDHEN and SYDVKM.